This TCR beta chain originates from a study of human T cells and chemical hapten exposure. The CDR3 has 16 amino acids. Trimming cost V 3 bases and J 0 bases; bases outside gene matches: 0. The germline CDR1 and CDR2 sequences are MGHDK and SYGVNS. General study points: Patch test score was positively correlated with the counts of TCRs that had expanded at PT1.

TCRdb fed the RACE reads into MiXCR, producing one record per CDR3 protein. This sample carries about 69,000 distinct CDR3 sequences, 32% of them seen once, and the ten largest clones take about 8.1%. As to this clonotype: What it binds is unknown.

Described time point: patch test 1, 2 weeks after DPC sensitization. Treatment noted: therapeutic diphenylcyclopropenone sensitization with weekly scalp DPC. Blood collection happened ahead of applying each patch test. Unfractionated whole blood served as the source for total RNA extraction. The rearrangement uses TRBV25-1 and TRBJ2-6; 9 positions agree with TRBD1. The sample was whole blood, taken in connection with sensitization to the hapten diphenylcyclopropenone (DPC). This clonotype originated in a man aged 40-49 years with alopecia areata. Some clones in this sample may be carry-over from other donors' samples. CDR3 protein: CASSETGGSGANVLTF. For the CDR3, the DNA is TGTGCCAGCAGTGAGACAGGGGGCTCTGGGGCCAACGTCCTGACTTTC.